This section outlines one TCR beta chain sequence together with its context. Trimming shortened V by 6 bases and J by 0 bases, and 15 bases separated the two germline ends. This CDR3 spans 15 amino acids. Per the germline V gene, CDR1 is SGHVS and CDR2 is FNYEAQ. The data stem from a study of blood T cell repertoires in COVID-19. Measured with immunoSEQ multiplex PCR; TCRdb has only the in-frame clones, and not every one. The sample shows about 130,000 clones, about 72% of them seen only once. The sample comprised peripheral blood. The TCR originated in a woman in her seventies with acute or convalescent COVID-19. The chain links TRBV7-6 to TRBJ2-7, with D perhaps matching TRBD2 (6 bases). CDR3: CASSLGDSHSYEQYF. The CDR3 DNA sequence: TGTGCCAGCAGTCTCGGGGACTCCCACTCCTACGAGCAGTACTTC.